This T cell receptor (beta chain) is drawn from a study of cytomegalovirus exposure and HLA in healthy donors. Per germline, CDR1 SGHTA and CDR2 FQGTGA. This CDR3 has 15 residues. J was trimmed by 5 bases and V by 5 bases; bases with no gene match: 10. PCR was performed using 60 Vbeta and 13 Jbeta primers. Profiled with immunoSEQ multiplex PCR; TCRdb holds only in-frame clones, not every one. The repertoire consists of roughly 100,000 clones, with around 73% occurring once and the leading ten covering 1.5% to 2%. The TCR sequence derives from a middle-aged woman in good health and CMV-seronegative. The sequenced sample consisted of PBMCs. V and J are TRBV7-3 and TRBJ2-5, with 8 nucleotides matching TRBD1. CDR3 amino acids: CASSPQPGTGETQYF. The DNA for the CDR3 is TGTGCCAGCAGCCCCCAACCCGGGACAGGCGAGACCCAGTACTTC.